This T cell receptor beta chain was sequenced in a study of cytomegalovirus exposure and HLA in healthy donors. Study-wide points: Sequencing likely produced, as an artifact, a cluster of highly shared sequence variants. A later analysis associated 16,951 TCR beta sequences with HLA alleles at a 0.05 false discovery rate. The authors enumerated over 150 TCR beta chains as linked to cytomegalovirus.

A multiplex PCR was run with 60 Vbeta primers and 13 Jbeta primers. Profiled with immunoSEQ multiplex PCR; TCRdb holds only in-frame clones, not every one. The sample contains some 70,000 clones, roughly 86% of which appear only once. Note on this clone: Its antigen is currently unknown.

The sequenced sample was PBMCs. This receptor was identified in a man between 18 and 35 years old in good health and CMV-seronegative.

The CDR3 spells CASTTGVGRNPPYNEKLFF. DNA of the CDR3: TGTGCCAGCACTACCGGGGTTGGTCGAAACCCCCCTTATAATGAAAAACTGTTTTTT. The chain uses TRBV2 and TRBJ1-4; D gene ambiguous. Germline lookup yields CDR1 SNHLY and CDR2 FYNNEI. The CDR3 runs 19 residues. V was shortened by 7 bases and J by 4 bases, with 28 bases between the two germline ends.